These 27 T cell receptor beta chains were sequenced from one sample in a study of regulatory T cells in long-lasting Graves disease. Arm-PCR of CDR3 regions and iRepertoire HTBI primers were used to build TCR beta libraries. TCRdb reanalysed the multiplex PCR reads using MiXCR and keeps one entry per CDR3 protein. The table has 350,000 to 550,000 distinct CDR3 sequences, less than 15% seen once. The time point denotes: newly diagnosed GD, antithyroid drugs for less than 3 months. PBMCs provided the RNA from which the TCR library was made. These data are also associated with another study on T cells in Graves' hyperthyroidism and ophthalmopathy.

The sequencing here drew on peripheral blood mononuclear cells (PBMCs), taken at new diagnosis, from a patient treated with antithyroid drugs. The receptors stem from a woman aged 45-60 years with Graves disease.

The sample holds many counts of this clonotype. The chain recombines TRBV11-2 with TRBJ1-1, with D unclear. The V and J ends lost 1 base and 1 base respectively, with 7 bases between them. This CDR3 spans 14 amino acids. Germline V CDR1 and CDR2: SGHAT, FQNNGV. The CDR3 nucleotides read TGTGCCAGCAGCTTAGCAGGCACGAACACTGAAGCTTTCTTT. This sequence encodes CASSLAGTNTEAFF.

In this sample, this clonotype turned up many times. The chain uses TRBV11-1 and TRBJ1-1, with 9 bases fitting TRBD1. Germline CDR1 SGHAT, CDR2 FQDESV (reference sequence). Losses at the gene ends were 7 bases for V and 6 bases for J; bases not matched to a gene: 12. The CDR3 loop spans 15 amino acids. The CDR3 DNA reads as TGTGCCAGCACCCTTGGACAGGGGTTCAATTCTGAAGCTTTCTTT. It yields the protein CASTLGQGFNSEAFF.

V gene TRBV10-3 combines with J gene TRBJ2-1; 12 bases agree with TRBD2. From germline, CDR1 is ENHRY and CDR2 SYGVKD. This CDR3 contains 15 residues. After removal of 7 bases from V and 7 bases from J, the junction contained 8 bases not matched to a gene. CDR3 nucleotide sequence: TGTGCCATCAATGCCGGGACTAGCGGGCAAAATGAGCAGTTCTTC. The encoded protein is CAINAGTSGQNEQFF.

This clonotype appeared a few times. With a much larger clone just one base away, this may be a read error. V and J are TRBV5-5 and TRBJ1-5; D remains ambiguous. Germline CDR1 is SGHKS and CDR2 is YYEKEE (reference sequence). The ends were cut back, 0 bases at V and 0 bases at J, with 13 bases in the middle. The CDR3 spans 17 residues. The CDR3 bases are TGTGCCAGCAGCTTGGTCGGAAGCGGGAATAGCAATCAGCCCCAGCATTTT. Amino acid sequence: CASSLVGSGNSNQPQHF.

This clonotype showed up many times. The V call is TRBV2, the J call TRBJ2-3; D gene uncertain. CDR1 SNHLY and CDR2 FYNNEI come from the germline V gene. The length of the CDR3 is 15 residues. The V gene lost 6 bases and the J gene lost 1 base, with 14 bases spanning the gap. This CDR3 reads CASSARSERTDTQYF. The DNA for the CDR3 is TGTGCCAGCAGCGCCAGGAGCGAGCGCACAGATACGCAGTATTTT.

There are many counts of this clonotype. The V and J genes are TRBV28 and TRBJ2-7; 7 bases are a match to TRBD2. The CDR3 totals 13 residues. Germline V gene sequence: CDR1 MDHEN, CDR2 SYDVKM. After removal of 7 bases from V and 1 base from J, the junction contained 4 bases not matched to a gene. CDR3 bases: TGTGCCAGCAATATGGGGGGGTCCTACGAGCAGTACTTC. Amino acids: CASNMGGSYEQYF.

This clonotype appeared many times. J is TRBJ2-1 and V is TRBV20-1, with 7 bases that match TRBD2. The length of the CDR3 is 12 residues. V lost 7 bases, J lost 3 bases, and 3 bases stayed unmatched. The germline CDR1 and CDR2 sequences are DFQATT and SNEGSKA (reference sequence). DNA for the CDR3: TGCAGTGTGGCGGGAGACTACAATGAGCAGTTCTTC. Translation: CSVAGDYNEQFF.

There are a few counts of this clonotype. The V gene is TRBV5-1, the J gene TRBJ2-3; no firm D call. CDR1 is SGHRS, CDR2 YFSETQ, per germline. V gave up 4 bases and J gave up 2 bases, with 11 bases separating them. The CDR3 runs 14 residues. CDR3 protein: CASSPSSATDTQYF. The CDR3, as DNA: TGCGCCAGCAGCCCTAGTAGTGCCACAGATACGCAGTATTTT.

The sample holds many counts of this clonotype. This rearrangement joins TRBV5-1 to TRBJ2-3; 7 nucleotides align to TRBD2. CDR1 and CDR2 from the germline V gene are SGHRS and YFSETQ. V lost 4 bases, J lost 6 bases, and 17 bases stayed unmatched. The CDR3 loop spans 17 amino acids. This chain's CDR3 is CASSRLRSGETSDTQYF. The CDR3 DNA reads TGCGCCAGCAGCCGCCTGAGGAGCGGGGAGACATCGGATACGCAGTATTTT.

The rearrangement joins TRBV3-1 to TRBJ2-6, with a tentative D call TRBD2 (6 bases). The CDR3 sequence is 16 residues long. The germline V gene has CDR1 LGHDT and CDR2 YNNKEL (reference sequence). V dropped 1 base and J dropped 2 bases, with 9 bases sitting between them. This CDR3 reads CASSQGGEAGANVLTF. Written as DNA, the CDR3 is TGTGCCAGCAGCCAAGGGGGGGAGGCTGGGGCCAACGTCCTGACTTTC.

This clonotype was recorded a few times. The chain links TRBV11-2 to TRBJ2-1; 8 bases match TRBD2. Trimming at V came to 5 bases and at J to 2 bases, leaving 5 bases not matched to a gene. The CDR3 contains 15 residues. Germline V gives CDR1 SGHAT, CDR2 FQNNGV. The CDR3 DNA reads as TGTGCCAGCAGCCCAGAGCGGGGGACCTACAATGAGCAGTTCTTC. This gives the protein CASSPERGTYNEQFF.

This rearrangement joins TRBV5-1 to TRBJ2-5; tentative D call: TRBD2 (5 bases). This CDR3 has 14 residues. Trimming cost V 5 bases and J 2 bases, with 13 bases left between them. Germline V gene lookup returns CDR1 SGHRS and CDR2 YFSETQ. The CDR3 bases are TGCGCCAGCAGTGACTACCTCCTACAAGAGACCCAGTACTTC. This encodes CASSDYLLQETQYF.

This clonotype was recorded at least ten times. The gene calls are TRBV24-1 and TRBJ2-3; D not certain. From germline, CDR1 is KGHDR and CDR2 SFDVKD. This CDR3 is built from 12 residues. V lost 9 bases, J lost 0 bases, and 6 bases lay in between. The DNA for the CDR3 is TGTGCCACCCGGTCTAGCACAGATACGCAGTATTTT. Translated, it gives CATRSSTDTQYF.

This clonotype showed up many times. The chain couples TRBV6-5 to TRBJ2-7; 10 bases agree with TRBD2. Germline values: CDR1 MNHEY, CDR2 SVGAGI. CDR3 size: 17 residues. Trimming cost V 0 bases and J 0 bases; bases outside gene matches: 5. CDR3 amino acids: CASSYSGTSASSYEQYF. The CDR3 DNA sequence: TGTGCCAGCAGTTACTCTGGGACTAGCGCGAGCTCCTACGAGCAGTACTTC.

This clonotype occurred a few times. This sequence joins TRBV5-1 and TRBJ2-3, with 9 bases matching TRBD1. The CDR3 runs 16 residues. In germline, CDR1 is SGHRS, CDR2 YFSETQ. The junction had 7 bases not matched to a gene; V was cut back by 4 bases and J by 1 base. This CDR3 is CASSKRQGEGTDTQYF. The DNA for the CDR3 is TGCGCCAGCAGCAAAAGACAGGGGGAAGGCACAGATACGCAGTATTTT.

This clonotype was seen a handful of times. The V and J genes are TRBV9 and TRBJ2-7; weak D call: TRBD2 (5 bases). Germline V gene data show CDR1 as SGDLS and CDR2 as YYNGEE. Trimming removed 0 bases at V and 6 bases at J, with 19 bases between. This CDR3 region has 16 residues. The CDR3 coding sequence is TGTGCCAGCAGCGTAGCTACGCGGGTGTCGGCTTCCGAGCAGTACTTC. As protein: CASSVATRVSASEQYF.

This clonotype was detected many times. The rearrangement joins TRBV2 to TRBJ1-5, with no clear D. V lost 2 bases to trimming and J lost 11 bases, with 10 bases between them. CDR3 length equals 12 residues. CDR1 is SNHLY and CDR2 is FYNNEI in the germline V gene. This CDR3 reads CASSENRPAQHF. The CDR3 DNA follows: TGTGCCAGCAGTGAAAACCGTCCGGCCCAGCATTTT.

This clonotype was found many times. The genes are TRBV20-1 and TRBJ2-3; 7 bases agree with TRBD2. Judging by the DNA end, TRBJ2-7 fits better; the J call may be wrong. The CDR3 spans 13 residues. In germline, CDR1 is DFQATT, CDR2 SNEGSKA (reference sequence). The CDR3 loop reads CSASGGGDYEQYF. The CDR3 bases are TGCAGTGCTAGTGGGGGAGGGGACTACGAGCAGTACTTC.

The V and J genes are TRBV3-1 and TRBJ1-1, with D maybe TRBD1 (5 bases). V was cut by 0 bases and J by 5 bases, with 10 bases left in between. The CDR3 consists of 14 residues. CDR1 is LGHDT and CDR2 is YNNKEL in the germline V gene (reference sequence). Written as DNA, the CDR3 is TGTGCCAGCAGCCAAGACCGGGACGGGACTGAAGCTTTCTTT. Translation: CASSQDRDGTEAFF.

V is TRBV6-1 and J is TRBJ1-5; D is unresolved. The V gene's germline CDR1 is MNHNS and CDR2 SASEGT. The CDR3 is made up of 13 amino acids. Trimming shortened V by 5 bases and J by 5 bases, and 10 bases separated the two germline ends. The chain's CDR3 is CASSPYAHQPQHF. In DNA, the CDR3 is TGTGCCAGCAGTCCCTATGCCCATCAGCCCCAGCATTTT.

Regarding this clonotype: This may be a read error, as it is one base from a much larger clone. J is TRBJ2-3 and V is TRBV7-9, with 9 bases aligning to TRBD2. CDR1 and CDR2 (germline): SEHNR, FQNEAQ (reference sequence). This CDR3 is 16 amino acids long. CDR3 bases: TGTGCCAGCAGCTTAGTTGCGGGAGGGCGGACAGATATGCAGTATTTT. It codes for CASSLVAGGRTDMQYF.

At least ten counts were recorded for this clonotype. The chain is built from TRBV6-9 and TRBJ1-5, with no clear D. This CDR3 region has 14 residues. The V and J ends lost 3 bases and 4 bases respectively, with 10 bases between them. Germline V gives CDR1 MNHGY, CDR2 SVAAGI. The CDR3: CASSYTGPNQPQHF. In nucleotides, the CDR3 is TGTGCCAGCAGTTACACCGGGCCGAATCAGCCCCAGCATTTT.

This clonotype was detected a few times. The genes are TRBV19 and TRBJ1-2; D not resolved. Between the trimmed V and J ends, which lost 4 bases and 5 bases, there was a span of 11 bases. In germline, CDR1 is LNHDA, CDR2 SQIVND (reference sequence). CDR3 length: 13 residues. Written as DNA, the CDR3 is TGTGCCAGTAGTAAGACCGAAGCTTATGGCTACACCTTC. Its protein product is CASSKTEAYGYTF.

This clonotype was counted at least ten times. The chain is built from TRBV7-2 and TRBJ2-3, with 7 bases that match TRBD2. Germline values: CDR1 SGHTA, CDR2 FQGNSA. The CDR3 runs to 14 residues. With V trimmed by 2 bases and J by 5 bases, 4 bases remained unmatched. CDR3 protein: CASSLLRELDTQYF. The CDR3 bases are TGTGCCAGCAGCTTATTGCGGGAGTTAGATACGCAGTATTTT. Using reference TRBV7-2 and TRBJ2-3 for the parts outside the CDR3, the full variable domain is GAGVSQSPSNKVTEKGKDVELRCDPISGHTALYWYRQSLGQGLEFLIYFQGNSAPDKSGLPSDRFSAERTGGSVSTLTIQRTQQEDSAVYLCASSLLRELDTQYFGPGTRLTVL.

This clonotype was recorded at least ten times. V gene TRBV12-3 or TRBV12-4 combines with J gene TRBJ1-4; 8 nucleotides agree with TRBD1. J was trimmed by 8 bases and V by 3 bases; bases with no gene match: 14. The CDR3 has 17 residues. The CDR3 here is CASSLSPTGGRREKLFF. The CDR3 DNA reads TGTGCCAGCAGTTTGTCCCCCACAGGGGGTCGAAGAGAAAAACTGTTTTTT.

Here the CDR3 reads CSVRTDRGPQHF. CDR3 bases: TGCAGCGTGCGTACCGACAGGGGGCCCCAGCATTTT. The J gene is TRBJ1-5, the V gene TRBV29-1; TRBD1 matches at 8 bases. Germline-derived CDR1 and CDR2 are SQVTM and ANQGSEA. V lost 6 bases, J lost 9 bases, and 7 bases stayed unmatched. This CDR3 comprises 12 residues.

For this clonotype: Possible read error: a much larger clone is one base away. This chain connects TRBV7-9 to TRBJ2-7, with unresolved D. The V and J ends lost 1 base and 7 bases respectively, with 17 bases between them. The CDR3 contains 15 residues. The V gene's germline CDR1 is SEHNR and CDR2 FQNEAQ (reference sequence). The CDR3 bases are TGTGCCAGCAGCTTAGGTGCTCTAAAATCCAATGAGCAGTACTTC. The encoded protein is CASSLGALKSNEQYF.